The T cell receptor (beta chain) described here comes from a study of blood T cell repertoires in COVID-19. The V gene lost 4 bases and the J gene lost 8 bases, with 17 bases spanning the gap. In germline, CDR1 is SQVTM, CDR2 ANQGSEA. This CDR3 has 13 residues. The repertoire was sequenced with immunoSEQ multiplex PCR; TCRdb's copy has only in-frame clones and lacks some. In the table there are about 360,000 clones, around 90% of which are singletons. The chain is built from TRBV29-1 and TRBJ1-2; possibly TRBD1 for D (5 bases). This clonotype was obtained from a woman in her thirties or forties with acute COVID-19. The sequencing input was PBMCs or T cells enriched from blood (not recorded which). The CDR3 is CSVGTTAYSGYTF. The CDR3 DNA reads TGCAGCGTTGGGACGACAGCTTATTCGGGCTACACCTTC.